The present T cell receptor (beta chain) was sequenced within a study of OX40 agonist ivuxolimab in advanced cancers. Overall study findings and caveats: The average count of expanded clones was higher among CD8+ T cells than among CD4+.

In the case of this clone: The antigen is undetermined.

Assay: immunoSEQ multiplex PCR; the TCRdb copy retains only in-frame clones and omits some. Here the sample spans around 60,000 clones, 75% to 90% being singletons. Sequenced material: CD4+ or CD8+ T cells sorted from blood, taken in a trial of the OX40 agonist ivuxolimab. The TCR sequence derives from an adult with an advanced solid tumor such as melanoma, head and neck, liver or kidney cancer.

CDR3 sequence reads: CASSLAGTYTDTQYF. Here the CDR3 DNA reads TGCGCCAGCAGCTTGGCCGGGACCTACACAGATACGCAGTATTTT. The chain is built from TRBV5-1 and TRBJ2-3; perhaps D is TRBD1 or TRBD2 (5 bases each). The ends were cut back, 0 bases at V and 2 bases at J, with 10 bases in the middle. Per the germline V gene, CDR1 is SGHRS and CDR2 is YFSETQ. This CDR3 contains 15 residues.